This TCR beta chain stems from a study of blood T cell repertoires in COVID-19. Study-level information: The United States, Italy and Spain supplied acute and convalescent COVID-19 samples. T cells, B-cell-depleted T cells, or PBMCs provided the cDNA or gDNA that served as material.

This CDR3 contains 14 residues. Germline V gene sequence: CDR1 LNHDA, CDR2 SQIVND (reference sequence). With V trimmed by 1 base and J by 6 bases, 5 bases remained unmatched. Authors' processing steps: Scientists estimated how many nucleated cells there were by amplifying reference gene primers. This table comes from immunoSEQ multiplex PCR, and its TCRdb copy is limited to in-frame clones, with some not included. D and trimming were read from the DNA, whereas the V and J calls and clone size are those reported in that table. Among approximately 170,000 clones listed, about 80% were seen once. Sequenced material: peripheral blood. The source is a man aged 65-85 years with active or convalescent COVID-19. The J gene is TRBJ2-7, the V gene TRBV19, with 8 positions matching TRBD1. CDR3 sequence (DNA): TGTGCCAGTAGTATAGCCGGGACAGGCCCCGAGCAGTACTTC. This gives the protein CASSIAGTGPEQYF.